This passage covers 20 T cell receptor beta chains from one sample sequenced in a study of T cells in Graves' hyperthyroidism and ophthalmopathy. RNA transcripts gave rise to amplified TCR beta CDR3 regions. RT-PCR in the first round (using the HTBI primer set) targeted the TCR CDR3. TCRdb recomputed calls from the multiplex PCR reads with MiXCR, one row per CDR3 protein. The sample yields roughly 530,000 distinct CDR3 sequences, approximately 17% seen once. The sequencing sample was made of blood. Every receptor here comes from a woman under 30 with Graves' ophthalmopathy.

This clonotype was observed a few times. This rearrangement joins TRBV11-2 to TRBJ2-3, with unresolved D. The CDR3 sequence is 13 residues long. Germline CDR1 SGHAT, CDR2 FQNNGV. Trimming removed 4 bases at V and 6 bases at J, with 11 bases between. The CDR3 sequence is CASSSTLWDTQYF. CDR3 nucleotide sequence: TGTGCCAGCAGCTCCACTCTCTGGGATACGCAGTATTTT.

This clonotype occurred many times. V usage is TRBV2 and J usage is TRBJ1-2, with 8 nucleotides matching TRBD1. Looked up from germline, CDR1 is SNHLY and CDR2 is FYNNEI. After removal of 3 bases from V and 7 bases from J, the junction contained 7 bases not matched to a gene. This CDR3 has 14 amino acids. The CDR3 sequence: CASSDSRQGPGYTF. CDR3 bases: TGTGCCAGCAGTGATTCCAGACAGGGGCCTGGCTACACCTTC. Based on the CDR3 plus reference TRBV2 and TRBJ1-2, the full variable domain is EPEVTQTPSHQVTQMGQEVILRCVPISNHLYFYWYRQILGQKVEFLVSFYNNEISEKSEIFDDQFSVERPDGSNFTLKIRSTKLEDSAMYFCASSDSRQGPGYTFGSGTRLTVV.

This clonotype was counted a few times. The CDR3 region is CASSFFTSGPQETQYF. For the CDR3, the DNA is TGTGCCAGTAGTTTTTTCACTAGCGGGCCACAAGAGACCCAGTACTTC. The chain links TRBV19 to TRBJ2-5; 9 positions agree with TRBD2. The germline gives CDR1 LNHDA, CDR2 SQIVND (reference sequence). After removal of 5 bases from V and 2 bases from J, the junction contained 9 bases not matched to a gene. CDR3 length: 16 amino acids.

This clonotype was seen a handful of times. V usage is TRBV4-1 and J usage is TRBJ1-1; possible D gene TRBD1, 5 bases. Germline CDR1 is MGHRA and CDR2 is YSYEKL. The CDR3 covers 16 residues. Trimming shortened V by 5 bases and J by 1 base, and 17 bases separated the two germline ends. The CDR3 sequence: CASSTEGLGGNTEAFF. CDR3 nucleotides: TGCGCCAGCAGCACTGAGGGGTTGGGTGGGAACACTGAAGCTTTCTTT.

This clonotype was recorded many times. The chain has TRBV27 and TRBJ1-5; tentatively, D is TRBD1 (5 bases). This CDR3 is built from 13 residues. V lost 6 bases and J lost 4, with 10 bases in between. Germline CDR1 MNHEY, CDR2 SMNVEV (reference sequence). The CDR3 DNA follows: TGTGCCAGCAGCTTAGGGGAAAATCAGCCCCAGCATTTT. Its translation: CASSLGENQPQHF.

The CDR3 nucleotides read TGTGCCAGCAGCCGGGACGCCTATGGCTACACCTTC. Its protein product is CASSRDAYGYTF. The rearrangement joins TRBV3-1 to TRBJ1-2, with a tentative D call TRBD1 (5 bases). With 4 bases removed from V and 4 bases from J, the gap between germline ends came to 7 bases. This CDR3 region has 12 residues. Germline CDR1 and CDR2: LGHDT and YNNKEL (reference sequence).

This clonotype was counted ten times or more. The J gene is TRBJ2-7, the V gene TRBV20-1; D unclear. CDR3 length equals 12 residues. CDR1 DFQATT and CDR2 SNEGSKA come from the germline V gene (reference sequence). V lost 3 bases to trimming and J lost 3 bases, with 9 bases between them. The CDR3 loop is CSASTQVYEQYF. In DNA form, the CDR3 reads TGCAGTGCTAGTACCCAGGTCTACGAGCAGTACTTC.

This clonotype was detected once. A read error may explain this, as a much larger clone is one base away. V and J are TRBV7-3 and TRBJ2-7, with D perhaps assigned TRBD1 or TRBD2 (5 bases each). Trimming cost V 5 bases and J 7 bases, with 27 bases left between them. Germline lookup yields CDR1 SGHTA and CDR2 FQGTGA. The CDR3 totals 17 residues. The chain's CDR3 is CASSPIIGTGTSSEQYF. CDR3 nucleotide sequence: TGTGCCAGCAGCCCTATCATTGGGACGGGTACCTCCAGTGAGCAGTACTTC.

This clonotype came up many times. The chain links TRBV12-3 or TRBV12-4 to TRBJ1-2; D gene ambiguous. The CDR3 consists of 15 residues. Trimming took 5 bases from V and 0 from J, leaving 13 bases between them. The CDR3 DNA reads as TGTGCCAGCAGTCCTGCCGGATTAGCTAACTATGGCTACACCTTC. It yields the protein CASSPAGLANYGYTF.

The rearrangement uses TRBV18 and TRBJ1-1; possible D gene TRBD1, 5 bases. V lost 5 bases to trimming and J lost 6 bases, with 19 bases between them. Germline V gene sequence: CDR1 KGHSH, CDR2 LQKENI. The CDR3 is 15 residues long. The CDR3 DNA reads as TGTGCCAGCTCAATATACAACGGGGCTCAGCCTGAAGCTTTCTTT. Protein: CASSIYNGAQPEAFF. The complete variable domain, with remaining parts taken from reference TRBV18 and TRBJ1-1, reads NAGVMQNPRHLVRRRGQEARLRCSPMKGHSHVYWYRQLPEEGLKFMVYLQKENIIDESGMPKERFSAEFPKEGPSILRIQQVVRGDSAAYFCASSIYNGAQPEAFFGQGTRLTVV.

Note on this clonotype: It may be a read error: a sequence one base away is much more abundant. CDR3 sequence reads: CARSYRETQYF. The CDR3 DNA reads TGTGCCCGGAGTTACCGAGAGACCCAGTACTTC. The chain joins TRBV30 to TRBJ2-5; D call uncertain. Germline values: CDR1 GTSNPN, CDR2 SVGIG (reference sequence). The CDR3 loop spans 11 amino acids.

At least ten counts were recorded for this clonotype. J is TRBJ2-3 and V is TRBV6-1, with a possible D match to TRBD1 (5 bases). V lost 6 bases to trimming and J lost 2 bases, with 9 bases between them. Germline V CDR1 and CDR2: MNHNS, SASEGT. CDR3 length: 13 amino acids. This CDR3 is CASRGPDTDTQYF. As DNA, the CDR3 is TGTGCCAGCAGGGGGCCTGACACAGATACGCAGTATTTT.

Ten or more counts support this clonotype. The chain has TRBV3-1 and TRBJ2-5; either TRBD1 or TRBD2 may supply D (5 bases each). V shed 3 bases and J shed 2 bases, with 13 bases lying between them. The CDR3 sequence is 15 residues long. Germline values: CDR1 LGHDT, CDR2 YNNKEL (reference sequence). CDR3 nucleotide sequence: TGTGCCAGCAGCCAGAGGGGCACGTTGCAAGAGACCCAGTACTTC. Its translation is CASSQRGTLQETQYF.

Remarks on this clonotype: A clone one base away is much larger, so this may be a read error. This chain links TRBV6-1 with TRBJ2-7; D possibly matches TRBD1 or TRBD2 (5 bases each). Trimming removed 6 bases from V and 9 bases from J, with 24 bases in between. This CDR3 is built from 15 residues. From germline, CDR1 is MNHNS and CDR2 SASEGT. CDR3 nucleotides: TGTGCCAGCAGAGCCCGGACGACCCGTCATGGGGGGCAGTACTTC. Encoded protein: CASRARTTRHGGQYF.

CDR3 sequence reads: CASSLEIELVTGELFF. The DNA of the CDR3 is TGTGCCAGCAGCTTAGAGATCGAGCTGGTCACCGGGGAGCTGTTTTTT. This rearrangement joins TRBV7-6 to TRBJ2-2; D ambiguous. Trimming cost V 1 base and J 4 bases, with 13 bases left between them. CDR1 is SGHVS, CDR2 FNYEAQ, per germline. This CDR3 has 16 residues.

The CDR3 here is CASREGAMVNQPQHF. The CDR3 DNA reads TGTGCCAGTAGGGAGGGGGCGATGGTAAATCAGCCCCAGCATTTT. The chain recombines TRBV19 with TRBJ1-5; the match to TRBD1 covers 7 bases. The V segment lost 6 bases and the J segment 4 bases; nucleotides outside the gene matches: 9. Germline CDR1 and CDR2: LNHDA and SQIVND (reference sequence). The CDR3 runs to 15 residues.

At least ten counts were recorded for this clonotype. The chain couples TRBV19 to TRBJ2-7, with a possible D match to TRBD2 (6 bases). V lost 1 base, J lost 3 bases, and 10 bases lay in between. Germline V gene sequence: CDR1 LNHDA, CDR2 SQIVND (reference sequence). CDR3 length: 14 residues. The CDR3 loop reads CASSIASGDYEQYF. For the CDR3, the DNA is TGTGCCAGTAGTATAGCCTCGGGAGACTACGAGCAGTACTTC.

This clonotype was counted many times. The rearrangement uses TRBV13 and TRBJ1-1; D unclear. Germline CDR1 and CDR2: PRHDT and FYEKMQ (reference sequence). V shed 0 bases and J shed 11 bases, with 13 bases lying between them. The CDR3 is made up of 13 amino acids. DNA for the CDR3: TGTGCCAGCAGCTTAGGCCTCCAGGCGGGGGCTTTCTTT. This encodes CASSLGLQAGAFF.

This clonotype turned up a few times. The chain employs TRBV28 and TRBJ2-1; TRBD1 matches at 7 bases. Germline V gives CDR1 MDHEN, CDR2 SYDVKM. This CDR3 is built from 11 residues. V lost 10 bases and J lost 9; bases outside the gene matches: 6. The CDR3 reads CATRQGSEQFF. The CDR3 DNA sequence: TGTGCCACCCGACAGGGCAGTGAGCAGTTCTTC.

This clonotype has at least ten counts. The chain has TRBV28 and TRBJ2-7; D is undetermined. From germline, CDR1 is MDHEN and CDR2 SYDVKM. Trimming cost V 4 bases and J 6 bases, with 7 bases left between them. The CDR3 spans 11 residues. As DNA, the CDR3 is TGTGCCAGCAGTTGGCGGTTCGAGCAGTACTTC. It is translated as CASSWRFEQYF.